This TCR beta chain appears in the sequencing data of a study of cytomegalovirus exposure and HLA in healthy donors. Overall study context: The roughly 110 validation repertoires were produced on the same platform as the 650 or so repertoires of the first cohort. This was reported in a later analysis.

Some clones are missing from TCRdb's copy, which holds only in-frame ones; the method was immunoSEQ multiplex PCR. Here the sample spans 200,000 to 300,000 clones, around 85% being singletons. Worth noting for this clone: Its antigen is undetermined.

Regarding the study as a whole: Accounts indicate the classifier identified cytomegalovirus status with strong specificity and sensitivity. According to a subsequent analysis, TCR clusters from the first cohort were inclined to appear together in the 100 to 150 validation repertoires.

The sample comprised PBMCs. The clonotype was recovered from a woman in her 30s in good health and CMV-seropositive.

CDR3 sequence: CASSSTTYEQYF. Written as DNA, the CDR3 is TGTGCCAGCAGCTCCACTACCTACGAGCAGTACTTC. The V and J genes are TRBV11-2 and TRBJ2-7, with D uncertain. Germline V gene lookup returns CDR1 SGHAT and CDR2 FQNNGV. Trimming stripped 4 bases from V and 2 bases from J, with 6 bases between. The CDR3 is 12 residues long.